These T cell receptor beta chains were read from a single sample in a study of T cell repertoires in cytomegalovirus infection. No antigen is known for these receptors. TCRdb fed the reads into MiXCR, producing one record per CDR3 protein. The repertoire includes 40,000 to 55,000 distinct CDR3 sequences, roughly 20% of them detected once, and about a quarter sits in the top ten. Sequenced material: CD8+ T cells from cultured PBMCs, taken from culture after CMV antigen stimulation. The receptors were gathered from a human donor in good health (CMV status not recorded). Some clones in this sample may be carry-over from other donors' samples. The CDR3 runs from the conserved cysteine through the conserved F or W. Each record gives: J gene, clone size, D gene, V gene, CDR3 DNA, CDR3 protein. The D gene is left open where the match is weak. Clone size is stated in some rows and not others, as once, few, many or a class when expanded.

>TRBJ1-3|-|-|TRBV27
TGTGCCAGCAGTTCTGGAAACACCATATATTTT
CASSSGNTIYF
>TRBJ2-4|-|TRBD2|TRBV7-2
TGTGCCAGCAGCCCGAGGGGTGATGGTAGCGGGAGCAAAAACATTCAGTACTTC
CASSPRGDGSGSKNIQYF
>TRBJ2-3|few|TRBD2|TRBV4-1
TGCGCCAGCAGCCAAGATCTAGGGGCTAGCGGGAGGTATACGCAGTATTTT
CASSQDLGASGRYTQYF
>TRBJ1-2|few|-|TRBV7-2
TGTGCCAGCAGCTTAACCGCCGGGGGAGATGGCTATGGCTACACCTTC
CASSLTAGGDGYGYTF
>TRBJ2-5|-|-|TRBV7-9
TGTGCCAGCAGCCGGGTGACGGGCCAAGAGACCCAGTACTTC
CASSRVTGQETQYF
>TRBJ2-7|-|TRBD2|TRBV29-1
TGCAGCGTTGGGCCCCTAGCGGGAGGGTACGAGCAGTACTTC
CSVGPLAGGYEQYF
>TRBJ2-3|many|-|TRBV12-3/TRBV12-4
TGTGCCAGCAGTTCTCGGGCAGGGGTGAAAGATACGCAGTATTTT
CASSSRAGVKDTQYF
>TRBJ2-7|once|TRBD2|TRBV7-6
TGTGCCAGCAGCGTCGGGGGGGCGGAATACGAGCAGTACTTC
CASSVGGAEYEQYF
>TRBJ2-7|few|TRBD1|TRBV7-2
TGTGCCAGCAGCTCAACCAGACAGGGGGCTATCGACGAGCAGTACTTC
CASSSTRQGAIDEQYF
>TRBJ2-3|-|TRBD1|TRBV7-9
TGTGCCAGCAGCCCAGGGGGCACGCCCACAGATACGCAGTATTTT
CASSPGGTPTDTQYF
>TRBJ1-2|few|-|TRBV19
TGTGCCAGTAGTTTCGGACTCGCGGACTATGGCTACACCTTC
CASSFGLADYGYTF
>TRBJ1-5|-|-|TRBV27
TGTGCCAGCAGTCCCGCTGGACCTTCCCAACCCCAGCATTTT
CASSPAGPSQPQHF
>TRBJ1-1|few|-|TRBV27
TGTGCCAGCAGTTTAGAGGGGAACACTGAAGCTTTCTTT
CASSLEGNTEAFF
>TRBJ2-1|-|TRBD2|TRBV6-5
TGTGCCAGCACCAGTCTTAGCGGGTCACTTAATGAGCAGTTCTTC
CASTSLSGSLNEQFF
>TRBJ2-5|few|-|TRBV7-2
TGTGCCAGCAGCTTAATCGGTAGTGCGGGGGCCCCCCAAGAGACCCAGTACTTC
CASSLIGSAGAPQETQYF
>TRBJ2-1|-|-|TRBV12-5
TGTGCTAGTGGTTTCCCCCTCAATGAGCAGTTCTTC
CASGFPLNEQFF
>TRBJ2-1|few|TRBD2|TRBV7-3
TGTGCCAGCAGCTTACGCGGGGGGAATTACAATGAGCAGTTCTTC
CASSLRGGNYNEQFF
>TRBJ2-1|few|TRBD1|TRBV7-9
TGTGCCAGCAGCTCGTGGACAGGGTCAATTGACGACAATGAGCAGTTCTTC
CASSSWTGSIDDNEQFF
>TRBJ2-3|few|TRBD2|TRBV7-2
TGTGCCAGCAGCTTACTACTAGCGGACACAGATACGCAGTATTTT
CASSLLLADTDTQYF
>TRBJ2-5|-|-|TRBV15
TGTGCCACCAGCAGAACCGGGACACAAGAGACCCAGTACTTC
CATSRTGTQETQYF
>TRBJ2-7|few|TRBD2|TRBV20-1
TGCAGTGCTAGAGCGCGGGGGTACTACGAGCAGTACTTC
CSARARGYYEQYF
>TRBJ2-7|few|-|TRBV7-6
TGTGCCAGCAGCCCTTCAGGGCCCTACGAGCAGTACTTC
CASSPSGPYEQYF
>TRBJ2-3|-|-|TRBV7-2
TGTGCCAGCAGCTTGACGCCAGATACGCAGTATTTT
CASSLTPDTQYF
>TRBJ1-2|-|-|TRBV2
TGTGCCAGCGGGGCAAAAGGCTACACCTTC
CASGAKGYTF
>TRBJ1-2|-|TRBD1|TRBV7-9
TGTGCCAGCAGCTTATCCCTTTCGGACAGGGGAAACTATGGCTACACCTTC
CASSLSLSDRGNYGYTF
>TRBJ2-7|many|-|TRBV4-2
TGTGCCAGCAGCCAAGGTGCCACAGTCTCCTACGAGCAGTACTTC
CASSQGATVSYEQYF
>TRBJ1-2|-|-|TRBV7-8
TGTGCCAGCAGCTTAGGATCGTACGAACCTCCCTATGGCTACACCTTC
CASSLGSYEPPYGYTF
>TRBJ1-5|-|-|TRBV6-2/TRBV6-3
TGTGCCAGCAACCCGGTGGGGAGCGATCAGCCCCAGCATTTT
CASNPVGSDQPQHF
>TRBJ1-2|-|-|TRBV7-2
TGTGCCAGCAGCTTAAACGGTATATATGGCTACACCTTC
CASSLNGIYGYTF
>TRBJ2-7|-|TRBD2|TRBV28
TGTGCCAGCAGTTTATTCGGGGGGGACGAGCAGTACTTC
CASSLFGGDEQYF
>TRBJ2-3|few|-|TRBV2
TGTGCCAGCATCGGCAACTATCCCACAGATACGCAGTATTTT
CASIGNYPTDTQYF
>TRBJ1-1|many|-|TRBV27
TGTGCCAGCAGACCTACACAGAACACTGAAGCTTTCTTT
CASRPTQNTEAFF
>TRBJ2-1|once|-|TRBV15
TGTGCCACTCGGCTGGCGAACAATGAGCAGTTCTTC
CATRLANNEQFF
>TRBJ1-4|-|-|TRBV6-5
TGTGCCAGCAGTGCCTTCGTTGCAACTAATGAAAAACTGTTTTTT
CASSAFVATNEKLFF
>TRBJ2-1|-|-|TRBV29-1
TGCAGCGTTGAAGGGCGGGTCAGTTACGTCGGGCAGTTCTTC
CSVEGRVSYVGQFF
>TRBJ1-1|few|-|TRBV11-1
TGTGCCAGCAGGGAAAGACAGCTGAACACTGAAGCTTTCTTT
CASRERQLNTEAFF
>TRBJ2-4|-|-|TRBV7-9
TGTGCCAGCAGCTTAGTCGGGGGGCCAGCCAAAAACATTCAGTACTTC
CASSLVGGPAKNIQYF
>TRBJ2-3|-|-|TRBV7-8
TGTGCCAGCAGCTTATTCGGCGGGAGCACAGATACGCAGTATTTT
CASSLFGGSTDTQYF
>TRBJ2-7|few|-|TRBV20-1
TGCAGTGCTAACAAACAGGAGGGTAAGACCTACGAGCAGTACTTC
CSANKQEGKTYEQYF
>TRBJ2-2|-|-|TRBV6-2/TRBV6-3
TGTGCCAGCAGTTACTACTCCGGGGAGCTGTTTTTT
CASSYYSGELFF
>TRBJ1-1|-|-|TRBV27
TGTGCCAGTCGGAAGGGAATCACTGAAGCTTTCTTT
CASRKGITEAFF
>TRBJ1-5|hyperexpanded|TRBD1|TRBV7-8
TGTGCCAGCAGCCCGGACAGGGCGGGACAGCCCCAGCATTTT
CASSPDRAGQPQHF
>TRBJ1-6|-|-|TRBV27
TGTGCCAGCAGTTCAGAGAGCTCCTATAATTCACCCCTCCACTTT
CASSSESSYNSPLHF
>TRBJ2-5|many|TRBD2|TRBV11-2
TGTGCCAGCAGCTCGACTAGCGGGATTGAGACCCAGTACTTC
CASSSTSGIETQYF
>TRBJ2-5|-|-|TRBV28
TGTGCCAGCAGTTTGTTTGGGCTCGCTCAAGAAGAGACCCAGTACTTC
CASSLFGLAQEETQYF
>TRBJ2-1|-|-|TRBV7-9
TGTGCCAGCAGCTATACGAACAATGAGCAGTTCTTC
CASSYTNNEQFF